This TCR beta chain appears in the sequencing data of a study of cytomegalovirus exposure and HLA in healthy donors. Turning to the study itself: The study's early data release held some 85 million unique TCRs from HLA-typed donors.

In its sample, this clone was seen a few times. The antigen is not known. Broader study findings: Among donors in an Asian-associated ancestry cluster, a later analysis reportedly found fewer N-insertions than the approximately 670-donor mean. A later analysis found common viral pathogens apparently linked to several of the most significant clusters. Earlier analysis found most TCR beta V segments productive about 90% or about 30% of the time.

The germline V gene encodes CDR1 MDHEN and CDR2 SYDVKM. CDR3 length: 16 amino acids. Trimming pared 3 bases from V and 5 bases from J, leaving 19 bases between. The primer mix had 60 Vbeta and 13 Jbeta primers. Here immunoSEQ multiplex PCR was the method, and the copy in TCRdb shows in-frame clones only, minus some. The sample has 120,000 or so clones, more than 9% seen once. The chain is built from TRBV28 and TRBJ1-2; D is perhaps TRBD1 (5 bases). The receptor's source is a woman in her late teens or twenties in good health and CMV-seropositive. Sequenced sample: PBMCs. The CDR3 loop reads CASSFLGAGPRYGYTF. The CDR3, as DNA: TGTGCCAGCAGTTTCTTAGGGGCCGGGCCGCGGTATGGCTACACCTTC.